Each of the 16 T cell receptor beta chains below was sequenced from the same sample in a study of radiotherapy plus CTLA-4 blockade in lung cancer. The table came from immunoSEQ multiplex PCR; TCRdb's copy has only in-frame clones and leaves some out. Of more than 55,000 clones in the sample, approximately 80% were seen once. The specimen comprised peripheral blood, sampled from a patient treated with radiotherapy plus ipilimumab. Receptor source: a human donor with non-small cell lung cancer who had a complete response to radiotherapy plus ipilimumab.

The rearrangement uses TRBV18 and TRBJ1-5; 12 bases match TRBD1. CDR3 length: 17 residues. The V gene end was trimmed by 5 bases and the J gene end by 0 bases; junction bases not matched to a gene: 5. Looked up from germline, CDR1 is KGHSH and CDR2 is LQKENI. The CDR3 protein is CASSSGTGGLSNQPQHF. Written as DNA, the CDR3 is TGTGCCAGCTCATCCGGGACAGGGGGCCTTAGCAATCAGCCCCAGCATTTT.

V and J are TRBV19 and TRBJ2-7, with 9 bases aligning to TRBD1. The CDR3 is 15 residues long. Germline lookup yields CDR1 LNHDA and CDR2 SQIVND (reference sequence). V trimming: 1 base; J trimming: 0 bases; junction bases outside the gene matches: 1. The CDR3 sequence: CASSIGTGDSYEQYF. CDR3 DNA sequence: TGTGCCAGTAGTATAGGGACAGGGGACTCCTACGAGCAGTACTTC.

V and J are TRBV4-3 and TRBJ1-1, with D hard to call. The V and J ends lost 0 bases and 2 bases respectively, with 7 bases between them. This CDR3 contains 14 residues. CDR1 is LGHNA and CDR2 is YSLEER in the germline V gene. CDR3 in amino acids: CASSQEAFNTEAFF. As DNA, the CDR3 is TGCGCCAGCAGCCAAGAAGCCTTCAACACTGAAGCTTTCTTT.

The chain carries TRBV19 and TRBJ1-2, with D possibly being TRBD1 (6 bases). The CDR3 loop spans 15 amino acids. Trimming removed 5 bases at V and 4 bases at J, with 17 bases between. Germline V lookup: CDR1 LNHDA, CDR2 SQIVND (reference sequence). This CDR3 is CASSSRGGASYGYTF. CDR3 in DNA: TGTGCCAGTAGTTCTCGAGGGGGGGCGAGCTATGGCTACACCTTC.

J is TRBJ2-3 and V is TRBV29-1; D is possibly TRBD2 (7 bases). Germline V CDR1 and CDR2: SQVTM, ANQGSEA. The CDR3 loop spans 13 amino acids. V lost 7 bases, J lost 4 bases, and 15 bases lay in between. Here the CDR3 DNA reads TGCAGCGCTACGAGGGGGGGGGCAGATACGCAGTATTTT. It specifies CSATRGGADTQYF.

This chain links TRBV23-1 with TRBJ1-3, with no clear D. TRBV23-1 has ORF status, its function being uncertain. Trimming shortened V by 0 bases and J by 0 bases, and 6 bases separated the two germline ends. There are 15 residues in the CDR3. This CDR3 reads CASSQSKSSGNTIYF. The CDR3 nucleotides are TGCGCCAGCAGTCAATCTAAGAGCTCTGGAAACACCATATATTTT.

The CDR3 coding sequence is TGCAGCGTTGAACGGACAGGGAGTTACGAGCAGTACGTC. Translating it yields CSVERTGSYEQYV. J is TRBJ2-7 and V is TRBV29-1; 8 nucleotides match TRBD1. Germline-derived CDR1 and CDR2 are SQVTM and ANQGSEA. V lost 2 bases, J lost 4 bases, and 4 bases stayed unmatched. The length of the CDR3 is 13 residues.

The V and J genes are TRBV10-3 and TRBJ1-2; D gene uncertain. V was cut by 2 bases and J by 4 bases, with 8 bases left in between. The CDR3 loop spans 13 amino acids. Germline lookup yields CDR1 ENHRY and CDR2 SYGVKD. CDR3 bases: TGTGCCATCAGTGAGGACGGGAGCTATGGCTACACCTTC. Protein product: CAISEDGSYGYTF.

This chain uses TRBV19 with TRBJ2-3; TRBD2 matches 15 bases. Per germline, CDR1 LNHDA and CDR2 SQIVND (reference sequence). CDR3 size: 17 residues. The junction had 9 bases not matched to a gene; V was cut back by 6 bases and J by 5 bases. Here the CDR3 reads CASRGLAGGYGKDTQYF. In nucleotides, the CDR3 is TGTGCCAGTAGGGGACTAGCGGGAGGATACGGTAAAGATACGCAGTATTTT.

The chain couples TRBV19 to TRBJ2-1, with 9 bases that match TRBD2. CDR3 length: 18 amino acids. V dropped 6 bases and J dropped 2; count of bases not matched to a gene: 14. Germline-derived CDR1 and CDR2 are LNHDA and SQIVND (reference sequence). The CDR3 region is CASSPLRVAGDTYNEQFF. As DNA, the CDR3 is TGTGCCAGTAGCCCCCTTCGGGTAGCGGGAGATACCTACAATGAGCAGTTCTTC.

The CDR3 DNA follows: TGTGCCAGCAGCTTGATGGGACAGGGGTCGTGGGGCTACACCTTC. Translation: CASSLMGQGSWGYTF. The chain employs TRBV5-4 and TRBJ1-2; 10 bases match TRBD1. V dropped 1 base and J dropped 8; count of bases not matched to a gene: 8. The germline CDR1 and CDR2 sequences are SGHNT and YYREEE (reference sequence). CDR3 length equals 15 residues.

This rearrangement joins TRBV7-6 to TRBJ1-1, with D hard to call. Germline lookup yields CDR1 SGHVS and CDR2 FNYEAQ. V lost 1 base to trimming and J lost 2 bases, with 5 bases between them. This CDR3 has 13 amino acids. CDR3 sequence: CASSLGANTEAFF. CDR3 coding DNA: TGTGCCAGCAGCTTAGGGGCCAACACTGAAGCTTTCTTT.

The chain links TRBV5-3 to TRBJ1-1, with D hard to call. TRBV5-3 is annotated as an ORF whose role is uncertain. V was shortened by 4 bases and J by 3 bases, with 7 bases between the two germline ends. The CDR3 has 12 residues. Written as DNA, the CDR3 is TGTGCCAGAAGCCCAGCGGACACTGAAGCTTTCTTT. It is translated as CARSPADTEAFF.

The chain employs TRBV29-1 and TRBJ1-3; TRBD1 matches 8 bases. Germline V gene lookup returns CDR1 SQVTM and CDR2 ANQGSEA. The CDR3 is 14 residues long. The CDR3 nucleotides are TGCGGGCTACAGGGGGTCGACGGTGGAAACACCATATATTTT. Its translation: CGLQGVDGGNTIYF.

This clone was detected only once. The chain employs TRBV30 and TRBJ2-5, with 11 bases matching TRBD2. The germline V gene has CDR1 GTSNPN and CDR2 SVGIG (reference sequence). The V gene end was trimmed by 2 bases and the J gene end by 5 bases; junction bases not matched to a gene: 7. CDR3 length: 15 residues. This CDR3 is CAWSSTSGRTETQYF. The CDR3 nucleotides read TGTGCCTGGAGTTCAACTAGCGGGAGAACCGAGACCCAGTACTTC.

This clone was seen a few times. V gene TRBV19 combines with J gene TRBJ1-5; D is possibly TRBD1 (6 bases). V was trimmed by 9 bases and J by 4 bases, leaving 19 bases between them. Germline V gene data show CDR1 as LNHDA and CDR2 as SQIVND (reference sequence). CDR3 length equals 15 residues. The CDR3 reads CASNQRQVWNQPQHF. In nucleotides, the CDR3 is TGTGCCAGCAACCAGAGACAGGTTTGGAATCAGCCCCAGCATTTT.